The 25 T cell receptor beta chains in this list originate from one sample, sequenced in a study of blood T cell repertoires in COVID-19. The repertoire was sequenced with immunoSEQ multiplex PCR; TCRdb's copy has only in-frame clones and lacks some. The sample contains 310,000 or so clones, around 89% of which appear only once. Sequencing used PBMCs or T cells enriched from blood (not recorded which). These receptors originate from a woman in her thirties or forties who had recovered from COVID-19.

CDR3 nucleotides: TGCGCCAGCAGCTGGGGACAGGGTAGCCTAGAGACCCAGTACTTC. The encoded protein is CASSWGQGSLETQYF. The genes are TRBV5-1 and TRBJ2-5; 9 nucleotides match TRBD1. The CDR3 has 15 amino acids. After removal of 3 bases from V and 4 bases from J, the junction contained 7 bases not matched to a gene. The germline gives CDR1 SGHRS, CDR2 YFSETQ. Based on the CDR3 plus reference TRBV5-1 and TRBJ2-5, the full variable domain is KAGVTQTPRYLIKTRGQQVTLSCSPISGHRSVSWYQQTPGQGLQFLFEYFSETQRNKGNFPGRFSGRQFSNSRSEMNVSTLELGDSALYLCASSWGQGSLETQYFGPGTRLLVL.

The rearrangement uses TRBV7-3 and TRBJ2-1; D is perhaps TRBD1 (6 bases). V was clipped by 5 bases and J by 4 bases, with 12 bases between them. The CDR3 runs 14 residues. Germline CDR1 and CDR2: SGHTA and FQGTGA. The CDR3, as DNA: TGTGCCAGCAGCGCCCCCGGACAGTACAATGAGCAGTTCTTC. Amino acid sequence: CASSAPGQYNEQFF.

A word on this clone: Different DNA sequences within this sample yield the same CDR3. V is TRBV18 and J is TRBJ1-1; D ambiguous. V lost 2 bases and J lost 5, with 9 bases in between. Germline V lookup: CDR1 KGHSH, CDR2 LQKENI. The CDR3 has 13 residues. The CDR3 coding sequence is TGTGCCAGCTCACCAACGGGGAGGACTGAAGCTTTCTTT. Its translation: CASSPTGRTEAFF.

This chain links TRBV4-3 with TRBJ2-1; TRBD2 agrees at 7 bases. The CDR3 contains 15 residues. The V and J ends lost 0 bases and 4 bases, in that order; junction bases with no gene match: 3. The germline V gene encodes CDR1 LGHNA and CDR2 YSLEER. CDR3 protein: CASSQDTGGYNEQFF. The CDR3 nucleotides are TGCGCCAGCAGCCAAGATACGGGAGGTTACAATGAGCAGTTCTTC.

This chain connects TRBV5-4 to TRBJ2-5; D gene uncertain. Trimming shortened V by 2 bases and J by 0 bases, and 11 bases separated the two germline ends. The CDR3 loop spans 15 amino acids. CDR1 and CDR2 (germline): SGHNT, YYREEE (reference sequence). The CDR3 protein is CASSFWAGYQETQYF. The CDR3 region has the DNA TGTGCCAGCAGCTTCTGGGCTGGCTACCAAGAGACCCAGTACTTC.

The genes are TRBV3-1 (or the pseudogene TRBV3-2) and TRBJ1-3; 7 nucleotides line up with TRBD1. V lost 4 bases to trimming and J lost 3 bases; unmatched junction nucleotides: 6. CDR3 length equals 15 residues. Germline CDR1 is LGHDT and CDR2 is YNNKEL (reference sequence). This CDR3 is CASSLTGQLGNTIYF. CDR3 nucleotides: TGTGCCAGCAGCCTTACGGGACAGCTTGGAAACACCATATATTTT.

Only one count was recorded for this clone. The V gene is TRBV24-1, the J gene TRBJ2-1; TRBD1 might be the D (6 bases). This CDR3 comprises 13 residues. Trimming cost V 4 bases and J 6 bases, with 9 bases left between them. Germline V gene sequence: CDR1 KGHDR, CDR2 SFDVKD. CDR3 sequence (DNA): TGTGCCACCAGTGACGGGACAACCAATGAGCAGTTCTTC. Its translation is CATSDGTTNEQFF.

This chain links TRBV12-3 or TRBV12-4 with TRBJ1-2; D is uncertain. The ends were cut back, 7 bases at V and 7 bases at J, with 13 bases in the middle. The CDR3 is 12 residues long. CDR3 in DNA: TGTGCCAGCACCCCGAAAGGAGGTGGCTACACCTTC. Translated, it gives CASTPKGGGYTF.

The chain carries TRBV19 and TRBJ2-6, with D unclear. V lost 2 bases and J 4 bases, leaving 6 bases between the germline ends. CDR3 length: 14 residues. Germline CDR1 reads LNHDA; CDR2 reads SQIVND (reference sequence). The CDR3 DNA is TGTGCCAGTAGTATAAGACACGGGGCCAACGTCCTGACTTTC. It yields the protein CASSIRHGANVLTF.

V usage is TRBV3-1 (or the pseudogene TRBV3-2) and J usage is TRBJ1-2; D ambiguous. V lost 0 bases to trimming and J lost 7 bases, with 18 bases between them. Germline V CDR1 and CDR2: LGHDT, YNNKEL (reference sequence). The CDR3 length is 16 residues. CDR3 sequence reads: CASSQEGAGPRRGYTF. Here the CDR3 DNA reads TGTGCCAGCAGCCAAGAGGGAGCCGGACCTCGCCGTGGCTACACCTTC.

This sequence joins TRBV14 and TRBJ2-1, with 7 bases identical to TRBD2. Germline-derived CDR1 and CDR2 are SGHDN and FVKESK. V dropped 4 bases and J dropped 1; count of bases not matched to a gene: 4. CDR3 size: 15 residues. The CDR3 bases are TGTGCCAGCAGCCTGCAGGGAGGGTCCTACAATGAGCAGTTCTTC. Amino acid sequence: CASSLQGGSYNEQFF.

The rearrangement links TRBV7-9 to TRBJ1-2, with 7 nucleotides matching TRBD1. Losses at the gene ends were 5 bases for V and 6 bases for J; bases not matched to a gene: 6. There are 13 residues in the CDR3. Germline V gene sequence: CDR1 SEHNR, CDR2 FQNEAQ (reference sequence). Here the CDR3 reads CASSKGQADGYTF. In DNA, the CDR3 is TGTGCCAGCAGCAAAGGACAGGCGGATGGCTACACCTTC.

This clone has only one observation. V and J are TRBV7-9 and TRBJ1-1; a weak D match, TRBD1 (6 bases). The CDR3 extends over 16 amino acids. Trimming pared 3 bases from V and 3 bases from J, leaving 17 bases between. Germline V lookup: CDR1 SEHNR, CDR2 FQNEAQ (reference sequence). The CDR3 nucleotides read TGTGCCAGCAGCTTTCGGATTGGGGGCGCGGACACTGAAGCTTTCTTT. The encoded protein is CASSFRIGGADTEAFF.

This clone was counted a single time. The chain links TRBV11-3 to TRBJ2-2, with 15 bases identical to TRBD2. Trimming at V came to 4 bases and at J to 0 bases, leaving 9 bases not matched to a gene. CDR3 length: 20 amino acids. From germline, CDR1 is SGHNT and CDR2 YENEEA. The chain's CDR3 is CASSSQGLAGGLANTGELFF. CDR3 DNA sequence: TGTGCCAGCAGCTCCCAGGGACTAGCGGGGGGCCTAGCGAACACCGGGGAGCTGTTTTTT.

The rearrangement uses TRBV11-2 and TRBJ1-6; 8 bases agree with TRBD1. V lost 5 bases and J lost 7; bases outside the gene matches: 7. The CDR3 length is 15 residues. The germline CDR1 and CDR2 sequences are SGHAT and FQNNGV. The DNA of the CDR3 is TGTGCCAGCAGCCCGTTGGACAGGGCGAATTCACCCCTCCACTTT. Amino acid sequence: CASSPLDRANSPLHF.

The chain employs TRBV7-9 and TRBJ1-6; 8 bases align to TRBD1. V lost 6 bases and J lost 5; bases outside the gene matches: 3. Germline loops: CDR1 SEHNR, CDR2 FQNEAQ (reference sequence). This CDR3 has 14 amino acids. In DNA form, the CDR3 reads TGTGCCAGCAGTGGACAGGGTAATAATTCACCCCTCCACTTT. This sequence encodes CASSGQGNNSPLHF.

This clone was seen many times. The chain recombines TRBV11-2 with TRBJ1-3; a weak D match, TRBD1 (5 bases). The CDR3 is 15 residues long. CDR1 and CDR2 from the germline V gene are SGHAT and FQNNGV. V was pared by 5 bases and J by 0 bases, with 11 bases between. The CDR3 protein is CASSRPGGSGNTIYF. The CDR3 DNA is TGTGCCAGCAGCCGCCCGGGGGGCTCTGGAAACACCATATATTTT.

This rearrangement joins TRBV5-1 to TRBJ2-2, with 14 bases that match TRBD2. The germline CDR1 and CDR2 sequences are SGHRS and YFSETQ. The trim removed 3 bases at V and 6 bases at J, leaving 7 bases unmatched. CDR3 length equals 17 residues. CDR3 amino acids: CASSSGTSGRSAGELFF. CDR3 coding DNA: TGCGCCAGCAGCTCTGGGACTAGCGGGAGAAGCGCCGGGGAGCTGTTTTTT.

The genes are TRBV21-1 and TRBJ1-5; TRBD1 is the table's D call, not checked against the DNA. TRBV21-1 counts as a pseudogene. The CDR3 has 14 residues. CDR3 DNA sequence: TGTGCCAGCACCCGTGACAGGGGGGATCAGCCCCAGCATTTT. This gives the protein CASTRDRGDQPQHF.

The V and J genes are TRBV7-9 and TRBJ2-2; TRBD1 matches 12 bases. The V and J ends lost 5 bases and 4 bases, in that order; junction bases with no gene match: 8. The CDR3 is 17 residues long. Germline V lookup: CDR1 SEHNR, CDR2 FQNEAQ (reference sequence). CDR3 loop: CASSRGTGGASTGELFF. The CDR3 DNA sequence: TGTGCCAGCAGCCGAGGGACAGGGGGCGCGAGCACCGGGGAGCTGTTTTTT.

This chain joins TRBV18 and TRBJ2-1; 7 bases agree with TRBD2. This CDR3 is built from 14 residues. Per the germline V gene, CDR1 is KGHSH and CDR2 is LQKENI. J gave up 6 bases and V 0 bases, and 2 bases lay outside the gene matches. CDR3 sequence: CASSPPGGGNEQFF. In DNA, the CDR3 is TGTGCCAGCTCACCACCGGGGGGGGGCAATGAGCAGTTCTTC.

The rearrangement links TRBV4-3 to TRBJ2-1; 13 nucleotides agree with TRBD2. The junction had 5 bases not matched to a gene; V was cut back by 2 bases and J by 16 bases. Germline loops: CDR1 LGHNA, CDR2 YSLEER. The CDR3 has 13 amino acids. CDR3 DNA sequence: TGCGCCAGCAGCCAAACTAGCGGGGGGGTTCCATTCTTC. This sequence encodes CASSQTSGGVPFF.

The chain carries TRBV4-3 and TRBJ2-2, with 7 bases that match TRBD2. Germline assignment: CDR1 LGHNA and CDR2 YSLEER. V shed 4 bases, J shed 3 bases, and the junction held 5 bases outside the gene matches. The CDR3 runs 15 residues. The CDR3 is CASSPSSGHTGELFF. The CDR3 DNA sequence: TGCGCCAGCAGCCCCTCTAGCGGTCACACCGGGGAGCTGTTTTTT.

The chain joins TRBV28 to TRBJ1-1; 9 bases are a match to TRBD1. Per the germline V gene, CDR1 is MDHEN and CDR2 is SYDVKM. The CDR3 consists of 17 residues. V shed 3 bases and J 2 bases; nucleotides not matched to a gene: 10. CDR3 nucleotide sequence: TGTGCCAGCAGTTTGCTAACAGGGGGCAATAGAAACACTGAAGCTTTCTTT. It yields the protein CASSLLTGGNRNTEAFF.

CDR3 nucleotide sequence: TGTGCCAGCAGTACCCCGGGACAGCATAATGAAAAACTGTTTTTT. This gives the protein CASSTPGQHNEKLFF. The genes are TRBV28 and TRBJ1-4, with TRBD1 identical over 7 bases. J was trimmed by 4 bases and V by 5 bases; bases with no gene match: 7. CDR1 and CDR2 (germline): MDHEN, SYDVKM. There are 15 residues in the CDR3. Drawing the rest from reference TRBV28 and TRBJ1-4, the complete variable domain is DVKVTQSSRYLVKRTGEKVFLECVQDMDHENMFWYRQDPGLGLRLIYFSYDVKMKEKGDIPEGYSVSREKKERFSLILESASTNQTSMYLCASSTPGQHNEKLFFGSGTQLSVL.